Listed below are T cell receptor beta chains from one sample, sequenced in a study of blood T cell repertoires in COVID-19. The assay was immunoSEQ multiplex PCR, and TCRdb's table has in-frame clones only and misses some. This table holds 150,000 to 200,000 clones, roughly 89% found once. Material for sequencing was PBMCs or T cells enriched from blood (not recorded which). The receptors derive from a woman aged 40 to 50 with acute COVID-19. CDR3s include the opening cysteine and the closing phenylalanine or tryptophan. A D gene is named only where the DNA matches it firmly. Not all rows give a size; the values are once, few, many and, for expanded clones, a class.

CDR3nt: TGTGCCAGCAGTTTATTAGCGGGGGGTTCGGAGGAGCAGTACTTC
CDR3aa: CASSLLAGGSEEQYF
v_gene: TRBV28
d_gene: TRBD2
abundance: -
len: 15
j_gene: TRBJ2-7

CDR3nt: TGTGCCAGCAGCCGTAAAGCGGGAGGGCCTCAGTACTTC
CDR3aa: CASSRKAGGPQYF
v_gene: TRBV11-3
d_gene: TRBD2
abundance: -
len: 13
j_gene: TRBJ2-7

CDR3nt: TGTGCCTGGAGTGTAGCCCGAGGAAACACCATATATTTT
CDR3aa: CAWSVARGNTIYF
v_gene: TRBV30
d_gene: -
abundance: -
len: 13
j_gene: TRBJ1-3

CDR3nt: TGTGCCAGCAGCTTGGAAGGGACTAGCGGGAGAGACACCGGGGAGCTGTTTTTT
CDR3aa: CASSLEGTSGRDTGELFF
v_gene: TRBV5-4
d_gene: TRBD2
abundance: -
len: 18
j_gene: TRBJ2-2

CDR3nt: TGTGCCAGTAGTATAAGGTCCCTAGCGGGAGTAACAGATACGCAGTATTTT
CDR3aa: CASSIRSLAGVTDTQYF
v_gene: TRBV19
d_gene: TRBD2
abundance: -
len: 17
j_gene: TRBJ2-3

CDR3nt: TGTGCCAGCAGCTCCCCCGGCAGGGAGGTTATTGGGACTAATGAAAAACTGTTTTTT
CDR3aa: CASSSPGREVIGTNEKLFF
v_gene: TRBV28
d_gene: -
abundance: -
len: 19
j_gene: TRBJ1-4

CDR3nt: TGTGCCAGTAGTATGGGGCCCCAAGAGACCCAGTACTTC
CDR3aa: CASSMGPQETQYF
v_gene: TRBV19
d_gene: -
abundance: -
len: 13
j_gene: TRBJ2-5

CDR3nt: TGTGCCAGTAGTATAGAAGGTGGAGCAACCGGGGAGCTGTTTTTT
CDR3aa: CASSIEGGATGELFF
v_gene: TRBV19
d_gene: -
abundance: -
len: 15
j_gene: TRBJ2-2

CDR3nt: TGCGCCAGCAGCCAGGCGGTACAGGGACCTCACACTGAAGCTTTCTTT
CDR3aa: CASSQAVQGPHTEAFF
v_gene: TRBV4-1
d_gene: -
abundance: -
len: 16
j_gene: TRBJ1-1

CDR3nt: TGTGCCAGCAGCCCCGGGACTAGCGGGAACAATGAGCAGTTCTTC
CDR3aa: CASSPGTSGNNEQFF
v_gene: TRBV7-2
d_gene: TRBD2
abundance: -
len: 15
j_gene: TRBJ2-1

CDR3nt: TGTGCCAGCAGCGCTGCCGGGACAGGGGGCTTCTATGAGCAGTTCTTC
CDR3aa: CASSAAGTGGFYEQFF
v_gene: TRBV9
d_gene: TRBD1
abundance: -
len: 16
j_gene: TRBJ2-1

CDR3nt: TGCGCCAGCAGCTTGGGTGGTAGCTGGGATACGCAGTATTTT
CDR3aa: CASSLGGSWDTQYF
v_gene: TRBV5-1
d_gene: -
abundance: -
len: 14
j_gene: TRBJ2-3

CDR3nt: TGTGCCAGCAGCTTCGGGACTAGCGGGATTGATGAGCAGTTCTTC
CDR3aa: CASSFGTSGIDEQFF
v_gene: TRBV5-8
d_gene: TRBD2
abundance: few
len: 15
j_gene: TRBJ2-1

CDR3nt: TGTGCCAGCAGCTTAGGCCCTAGCGTGATAGGGGGCAGGCAGTTCTTC
CDR3aa: CASSLGPSVIGGRQFF
v_gene: TRBV7-2
d_gene: -
abundance: -
len: 16
j_gene: TRBJ2-1

CDR3nt: TGTGCCAGCAGCGTAAAAGGCGGGGTCCGTGAAGATACGCAGTATTTT
CDR3aa: CASSVKGGVREDTQYF
v_gene: TRBV9
d_gene: -
abundance: -
len: 16
j_gene: TRBJ2-3

CDR3nt: TGTGCCAGCAGTTTAGGGACAGGATTGTCAGAGACCCAGTACTTC
CDR3aa: CASSLGTGLSETQYF
v_gene: TRBV27
d_gene: TRBD1
abundance: -
len: 15
j_gene: TRBJ2-5

CDR3nt: TGTGCCAGCAGGATTGGACAGGCCGCTAACTATGGCTACACCTTC
CDR3aa: CASRIGQAANYGYTF
v_gene: TRBV2
d_gene: TRBD1
abundance: few
len: 15
j_gene: TRBJ1-2

CDR3nt: TGCGCCAGCAGCCTCGGACAGAGCTCCTACGAGCAGTACTTC
CDR3aa: CASSLGQSSYEQYF
v_gene: TRBV5-1
d_gene: -
abundance: -
len: 14
j_gene: TRBJ2-7

CDR3nt: TGCGCCAGCAGCGGGGAGCCTTCCCCAAATGAAAAACTGTTTTTT
CDR3aa: CASSGEPSPNEKLFF
v_gene: TRBV5-1
d_gene: -
abundance: -
len: 15
j_gene: TRBJ1-4

CDR3nt: TGCGCCAGCAGTGAGTCCCCTAGCGGGGCCTCCTACGAGCAGTACTTC
CDR3aa: CASSESPSGASYEQYF
v_gene: TRBV10-1
d_gene: TRBD2
abundance: -
len: 16
j_gene: TRBJ2-7

CDR3nt: TGCGCCAGCAGCCCTACAGGGGCGTACACAGATACGCAGTATTTT
CDR3aa: CASSPTGAYTDTQYF
v_gene: TRBV4-3
d_gene: TRBD1
abundance: -
len: 15
j_gene: TRBJ2-3

CDR3nt: TGTGCCAGCAGCTCCGTTGACGAGCAGTACTTC
CDR3aa: CASSSVDEQYF
v_gene: TRBV7-9
d_gene: -
abundance: few
len: 11
j_gene: TRBJ2-7

CDR3nt: TGTGCCAGCAGGGTTGACACGAACACCGGGGAGCTGTTTTTT
CDR3aa: CASRVDTNTGELFF
v_gene: TRBV2
d_gene: -
abundance: -
len: 14
j_gene: TRBJ2-2

CDR3nt: TGTGCCAGCAGCTTAGACTCACAGTACAATCAGCCCCAGCATTTT
CDR3aa: CASSLDSQYNQPQHF
v_gene: TRBV7-8
d_gene: -
abundance: -
len: 15
j_gene: TRBJ1-5

CDR3nt: TGTGCCAGCATTGAGGGGGGGAGCGATTCACCCCTCCACTTT
CDR3aa: CASIEGGSDSPLHF
v_gene: TRBV2
d_gene: -
abundance: many
len: 14
j_gene: TRBJ1-6

CDR3nt: TGTGCCAGCAGCATGAGGTTACGACAGGACCATAATTCACCCCTCCACTTT
CDR3aa: CASSMRLRQDHNSPLHF
v_gene: TRBV21-1
d_gene: -
abundance: -
len: 17
j_gene: TRBJ1-6

CDR3nt: TGTGCCAGCAGCCAAGAAGGAACGGGGACAACAGATACGCAGTATTTT
CDR3aa: CASSQEGTGTTDTQYF
v_gene: TRBV4-2
d_gene: -
abundance: -
len: 16
j_gene: TRBJ2-3

CDR3nt: TGTGCCAGCAGCTCAGGACTAGCGGGGCAAGAGACCCAGTACTTC
CDR3aa: CASSSGLAGQETQYF
v_gene: TRBV5-5
d_gene: TRBD2
abundance: -
len: 15
j_gene: TRBJ2-5

CDR3nt: TGTGCCAGCAGCCAAGATTCGCGCCTCACTGAAGCTTTCTTT
CDR3aa: CASSQDSRLTEAFF
v_gene: TRBV3-1/TRBV3-2
d_gene: -
abundance: -
len: 14
j_gene: TRBJ1-1

CDR3nt: TGTGCCAGTAGTATAGGTCTAGCGGGAGGGCTATCTTACAATGAGCAGTTCTTC
CDR3aa: CASSIGLAGGLSYNEQFF
v_gene: TRBV19
d_gene: TRBD2
abundance: -
len: 18
j_gene: TRBJ2-1

CDR3nt: TGCGCCAGCAGCTTGGGACAGGGGGCTTACGAGCAGTACTTC
CDR3aa: CASSLGQGAYEQYF
v_gene: TRBV5-1
d_gene: TRBD1
abundance: -
len: 14
j_gene: TRBJ2-7

CDR3nt: TGTGCCAGCAGTCACCCGGGCGGGACGAACACCGGGGAGCTGTTTTTT
CDR3aa: CASSHPGGTNTGELFF
v_gene: TRBV27
d_gene: -
abundance: -
len: 16
j_gene: TRBJ2-2

CDR3nt: TGTGCCAGCTCATCGATACTAGCGGGGGCAAAAGATACGCAGTATTTT
CDR3aa: CASSSILAGAKDTQYF
v_gene: TRBV18
d_gene: TRBD2
abundance: -
len: 16
j_gene: TRBJ2-3

CDR3nt: TGTGCCAGCAGCTTGGCAGACAGGGGGCTGTACAATGAGCAGTTCTTC
CDR3aa: CASSLADRGLYNEQFF
v_gene: TRBV5-5
d_gene: TRBD1
abundance: -
len: 16
j_gene: TRBJ2-1